Below are 4 T cell receptor beta chains sequenced from a single sample in a study of T cells in localized non-small cell lung cancer. TCRdb's table, derived via immunoSEQ multiplex PCR, lists solely in-frame clones and lacks some. The data contain about 31,000 clones, 90% to 95% of them singletons. The sequenced sample was peripheral blood, obtained before any cancer treatment. The receptor set was obtained from a woman aged 40-69 years with stage I lung adenocarcinoma.

This clone was seen once. The chain couples TRBV18 to TRBJ2-2; D remains ambiguous. Germline CDR1 is KGHSH and CDR2 is LQKENI. There are 16 residues in the CDR3. The germline V and J ends were trimmed by 3 bases and 1 base, with 12 bases remaining between them. This chain's CDR3 is CASSPMVAGNTGELFF. In DNA, the CDR3 is TGTGCCAGCTCACCGATGGTGGCAGGGAACACCGGGGAGCTGTTTTTT.

The chain joins TRBV7-9 to TRBJ1-3; D unclear. V was cut by 2 bases and J by 4 bases, with 9 bases left in between. Per the germline V gene, CDR1 is SEHNR and CDR2 is FQNEAQ (reference sequence). The CDR3 is 14 residues long. In nucleotides, the CDR3 is TGTGCCAGCAGCTTATTCGTGCTCGGAAACACCATATATTTT. Amino acids: CASSLFVLGNTIYF.

CDR3: CASSFGGTGGAGELFF. CDR3 DNA sequence: TGCGCCAGCAGCTTCGGCGGGACAGGTGGGGCCGGGGAGCTGTTTTTT. The rearrangement uses TRBV5-1 and TRBJ2-2, with TRBD1 matching over 8 bases. J was trimmed by 6 bases and V by 2 bases; bases with no gene match: 9. Per germline, CDR1 SGHRS and CDR2 YFSETQ. The CDR3 totals 16 residues.

The V and J genes are TRBV19 and TRBJ2-2; possibly TRBD2 for D (6 bases). This CDR3 spans 15 amino acids. Germline V lookup: CDR1 LNHDA, CDR2 SQIVND (reference sequence). V was clipped by 8 bases and J by 3 bases, with 16 bases between them. The CDR3 DNA is TGTGCCAGTCGGGCGGGCCGGAGGGACACCGGGGAGCTGTTTTTT. Translating gives CASRAGRRDTGELFF.